This is a list of T cell receptor beta chains from one sample in a study of blood T cell repertoires in COVID-19. Clones were read by immunoSEQ multiplex PCR, and TCRdb kept only the in-frame ones, dropping some. The sample has about 90,000 clones, less than 90% seen once; the top ten hold 1.2%. Sequenced sample: peripheral blood. These receptors all come from a man older than 75 with active or convalescent COVID-19. Each CDR3 is given with its conserved first and last residue. Fields, in order: CDR3 length, D gene, V gene, clone size, J gene, CDR3 DNA, CDR3 protein. The D gene is left open where the match is weak. Only part of the rows carry a size: once, few, many, or a class if the clone is expanded.

length: 13
D: TRBD1
V: TRBV5-5
size: .
J: TRBJ1-1
DNA: TGTGCCAGCACCGGCGACAGGGCCACTGAAGCTTTCTTT
CDR3: CASTGDRATEAFF

length: 15
D: .
V: TRBV4-3
size: .
J: TRBJ2-7
DNA: TGCGCCAGCAGCCTCGGCGTGACTTCATCCTACGAGCAGTACTTC
CDR3: CASSLGVTSSYEQYF

length: 14
D: TRBD2
V: TRBV27
size: .
J: TRBJ2-4
DNA: TGTGCCAGCAGTTTTGCGGGAGGTAAAAACATTCAGTACTTC
CDR3: CASSFAGGKNIQYF

length: 14
D: .
V: TRBV7-2
size: .
J: TRBJ1-1
DNA: TGTGCCAGCAGCCCAGGACACAAGAACACTGAAGCTTTCTTT
CDR3: CASSPGHKNTEAFF

length: 15
D: TRBD2
V: TRBV7-3
size: .
J: TRBJ2-1
DNA: TGTGCCAGCAGCTTATTCGGCGGGAGTGACAATGAGCAGTTCTTC
CDR3: CASSLFGGSDNEQFF

length: 12
D: .
V: TRBV2
size: .
J: TRBJ2-1
DNA: TGTGCCAGCAGTGGGAGTTACAATGAGCAGTTCTTC
CDR3: CASSGSYNEQFF

length: 16
D: TRBD1
V: TRBV19
size: few
J: TRBJ1-5
DNA: TGTGCCAGTAGTACCACCCTCGGACAGGGATCTTCGCCCCAGCATTTT
CDR3: CASSTTLGQGSSPQHF

length: 16
D: .
V: TRBV3-1/TRBV3-2
size: .
J: TRBJ2-1
DNA: TGTGCCAGCAGCCCACAGGAGGGCCTCTCCTACAATGAGCAGTTCTTC
CDR3: CASSPQEGLSYNEQFF

length: 13
D: TRBD2
V: TRBV12-3/TRBV12-4
size: .
J: TRBJ2-5
DNA: TGTGCCAGCAGTCGGACTAGCGAAGGGACCCAGTACTTC
CDR3: CASSRTSEGTQYF

length: 16
D: TRBD2
V: TRBV7-9
size: .
J: TRBJ2-7
DNA: TGTGCCAGCAGCTCGAGTAGCGGGGAGAGACCCTACGAGCAGTACTTC
CDR3: CASSSSSGERPYEQYF

length: 17
D: .
V: TRBV5-1
size: .
J: TRBJ2-7
DNA: TGCGCCAGCAGCCCGAGGACCGGGACATTGATATCCTACGAGCAGTACTTC
CDR3: CASSPRTGTLISYEQYF

length: 17
D: TRBD1
V: TRBV15
size: .
J: TRBJ1-1
DNA: TGTGCCACCAGCGCAGGGCCGGGACAGCATATGAACACTGAAGCTTTCTTT
CDR3: CATSAGPGQHMNTEAFF

length: 12
D: .
V: TRBV5-1
size: .
J: TRBJ2-3
DNA: TGCGCCAGCAGCGGCGGGATCTTTACGCAGTATTTT
CDR3: CASSGGIFTQYF

length: 13
D: .
V: TRBV29-1
size: once
J: TRBJ1-2
DNA: TGCAGCGTTGTGGAAGGGGATGGCTATGGCTACACCTTC
CDR3: CSVVEGDGYGYTF

length: 16
D: TRBD1
V: TRBV10-3
size: .
J: TRBJ1-2
DNA: TGTGCCATCAGTGGCTACCTGGACAGGGGTAACTATGGCTACACCTTC
CDR3: CAISGYLDRGNYGYTF

length: 11
D: .
V: TRBV5-6
size: .
J: TRBJ2-5
DNA: TGTGCCAGCAGCCGGGAAGAGACCCAGTACTTC
CDR3: CASSREETQYF

length: 13
D: .
V: TRBV5-4
size: .
J: TRBJ1-2
DNA: TGTGCCAGCAGTACGACAGAAAGTTATGGCTACACCTTC
CDR3: CASSTTESYGYTF

length: 20
D: TRBD1
V: TRBV7-6
size: .
J: TRBJ2-6
DNA: TGTGCCAGCAGCCCTATGACGGGACAGGCGACCCGCCCTGGGGCCAACGTCCTGACTTTC
CDR3: CASSPMTGQATRPGANVLTF

length: 15
D: TRBD1
V: TRBV5-5
size: .
J: TRBJ1-1
DNA: TGTGCCAGCAGCATCACAGGGGGCTTGGACACTGAAGCTTTCTTT
CDR3: CASSITGGLDTEAFF

length: 15
D: TRBD1
V: TRBV6-1
size: .
J: TRBJ2-7
DNA: TGTGCCAGCAGTGAAGGAGGGACAGTCGCCTACGAGCAGTACTTC
CDR3: CASSEGGTVAYEQYF

length: 16
D: TRBD2
V: TRBV7-8
size: once
J: TRBJ2-2
DNA: TGTGCCAGCAGCCGGACTAGCGGGACGAACACCGGGGAGCTGTTTTTT
CDR3: CASSRTSGTNTGELFF

length: 15
D: .
V: TRBV24-1
size: .
J: TRBJ2-1
DNA: TGTGCCACCCAATCGGCGGGGCTTTCCGACGATGAGCAGTTCTTC
CDR3: CATQSAGLSDDEQFF

length: 15
D: TRBD2
V: TRBV7-3
size: .
J: TRBJ2-1
DNA: TGTGCCAGCAGCTTACGACTAGCGGGTCTCAATGAGCAGTTCTTC
CDR3: CASSLRLAGLNEQFF

length: 15
D: TRBD2
V: TRBV2
size: .
J: TRBJ2-7
DNA: TGTGCCAGCAGACGGACTAGCGGGACCGATTACGAGCAGTACTTC
CDR3: CASRRTSGTDYEQYF

length: 17
D: .
V: TRBV12-2
size: few
J: TRBJ2-7
DNA: TGTGCAAGTCGCCGCTCCGGGACAGGGTTCGGGACCTACGAGCAGTACTTC
CDR3: CASRRSGTGFGTYEQYF

length: 12
D: .
V: TRBV3-1/TRBV3-2
size: .
J: TRBJ2-1
DNA: TGTGCCAGCAGCCAAGAAGGCCTAGTTCAGTTCTTC
CDR3: CASSQEGLVQFF

length: 13
D: TRBD1
V: TRBV5-1
size: .
J: TRBJ2-3
DNA: TGCGCCAGCAGTGGACAGGGCTCGGATACGCAGTATTTT
CDR3: CASSGQGSDTQYF

length: 15
D: .
V: TRBV6-1
size: .
J: TRBJ1-2
DNA: TGTGCCAGCAGTGAAAGTGGCAGGGTACGAAGTGGCTACACCTTC
CDR3: CASSESGRVRSGYTF

length: 13
D: TRBD2
V: TRBV7-8
size: once
J: TRBJ2-7
DNA: TGTGCCAGCAGGAAGGCTAGCGGCTACGAGCAGTACTTC
CDR3: CASRKASGYEQYF

length: 16
D: TRBD2
V: TRBV7-2
size: .
J: TRBJ2-3
DNA: TGTGCCAGCAGCTCCTCTAGCGGGAGGGCGAAAGCTACGCAGTATTTT
CDR3: CASSSSSGRAKATQYF

length: 13
D: .
V: TRBV6-5
size: .
J: TRBJ2-7
DNA: TGTGCCAGCAGGCCCCGGGTCTCCTACGAGCAGTACTTC
CDR3: CASRPRVSYEQYF

length: 15
D: .
V: TRBV4-1
size: .
J: TRBJ2-3
DNA: TGCGCCAGCAGCCCATTGGGGCTTAGCACAGATACGCAGTATTTT
CDR3: CASSPLGLSTDTQYF

length: 15
D: TRBD1
V: TRBV5-6
size: .
J: TRBJ1-6
DNA: TGTGCCAGCAACAGGGGACAGGGGATCAATTCACCCCTCCACTTT
CDR3: CASNRGQGINSPLHF

length: 15
D: TRBD2
V: TRBV5-1
size: .
J: TRBJ2-1
DNA: TGCGCCAGCAGCGCTAGCGGGAGTTCCTACAATGAGCAGTTCTTC
CDR3: CASSASGSSYNEQFF

length: 19
D: TRBD2
V: TRBV4-1
size: .
J: TRBJ2-1
DNA: TGCGCCAGCAGCCGAACCGGGACTAGCGGGAGTAATAACTACAATGAGCAGTTCTTC
CDR3: CASSRTGTSGSNNYNEQFF

length: 15
D: .
V: TRBV13
size: few
J: TRBJ2-3
DNA: TGTGCCAGCAGCTTGACGGCGGGTAGCACAGATACGCAGTATTTT
CDR3: CASSLTAGSTDTQYF

length: 13
D: .
V: TRBV29-1
size: .
J: TRBJ1-2
DNA: TGCAGCGTCGTATTAGACCAGGCCGACGGCTACACCTTC
CDR3: CSVVLDQADGYTF

length: 14
D: .
V: TRBV2
size: .
J: TRBJ2-2
DNA: TGTGCCAGCAGTGAAGTTTTGAGTACCGGGGAGCTGTTTTTT
CDR3: CASSEVLSTGELFF

length: 14
D: TRBD1
V: TRBV6-2/TRBV6-3
size: .
J: TRBJ1-2
DNA: TGTGCCAGCAGCGACAGGGTAGACGTCTACGGCTACACCTTC
CDR3: CASSDRVDVYGYTF

length: 14
D: .
V: TRBV19
size: .
J: TRBJ2-7
DNA: TGTGCCAGTAGTGTACGGGAGTTTGGCTACGAGCAGTACTTC
CDR3: CASSVREFGYEQYF

length: 14
D: .
V: TRBV3-1/TRBV3-2
size: .
J: TRBJ1-2
DNA: TGTGCCAGCAGCCAAGTGAGGGAGAGGGTTGGCTACACCTTC
CDR3: CASSQVRERVGYTF

length: 13
D: .
V: TRBV7-9
size: .
J: TRBJ2-3
DNA: TGTGCCAGCAGCAACACGTTCACAGATACGCAGTATTTT
CDR3: CASSNTFTDTQYF

length: 11
D: .
V: TRBV12-3/TRBV12-4
size: .
J: TRBJ2-7
DNA: TGTGCCAGCAGCGTTGTCTACGAGCAGTACTTC
CDR3: CASSVVYEQYF

length: 13
D: TRBD1
V: TRBV29-1
size: .
J: TRBJ1-4
DNA: TGCAGCGTCCGGACAGGGACTAATGAAAAACTGTTTTTT
CDR3: CSVRTGTNEKLFF

length: 14
D: .
V: TRBV20-1
size: .
J: TRBJ2-1
DNA: TGCAGTGCTAGTAGGGGGTCAAGCTACAATGAGCAGTTCTTC
CDR3: CSASRGSSYNEQFF

length: 14
D: .
V: TRBV23-1
size: .
J: TRBJ1-2
DNA: TGCGCCAGCAGACGCACACAGGAGACCCGAGGCTACACCTTC
CDR3: CASRRTQETRGYTF

length: 13
D: .
V: TRBV7-3
size: .
J: TRBJ1-1
DNA: TGTGCCAGCAGCTTCGGGACAAACACTGAAGCTTTCTTT
CDR3: CASSFGTNTEAFF

length: 19
D: .
V: TRBV4-3
size: .
J: TRBJ2-2
DNA: TGCGCCAGCAGCCAAGATACTTTGACAGGCCGACGGTACACCGGGGAGCTGTTTTTT
CDR3: CASSQDTLTGRRYTGELFF

length: 14
D: .
V: TRBV7-9
size: .
J: TRBJ2-5
DNA: TGTGCCAGCAGCTTAATGGGCCTTCTGGAGACCCAGTACTTC
CDR3: CASSLMGLLETQYF

length: 15
D: .
V: TRBV6-2/TRBV6-3
size: once
J: TRBJ2-2
DNA: TGTGCCAGCAGCCCGGCCTGGGGCGGCGCCGGGGAGCTGTTTTTT
CDR3: CASSPAWGGAGELFF

length: 15
D: TRBD2
V: TRBV6-5
size: .
J: TRBJ2-1
DNA: TGTGCCAGCAGCCAAACTAGCGGACAATACAATGAGCAGTTCTTC
CDR3: CASSQTSGQYNEQFF

length: 16
D: TRBD2
V: TRBV11-2
size: .
J: TRBJ2-1
DNA: TGTGCCAGCAGCTTGGAGCGGGGAAGGCCCTACAATGAGCAGTTCTTC
CDR3: CASSLERGRPYNEQFF

length: 13
D: TRBD1
V: TRBV5-6
size: .
J: TRBJ2-3
DNA: TGTGCCAGCAGCGCGGGGACAGGTGATACGCAGTATTTT
CDR3: CASSAGTGDTQYF

length: 17
D: .
V: TRBV18
size: once
J: TRBJ1-3
DNA: TGTGCCAGCTCACCATCTGTTGTAATGAGCTCTGGAAACACCATATATTTT
CDR3: CASSPSVVMSSGNTIYF